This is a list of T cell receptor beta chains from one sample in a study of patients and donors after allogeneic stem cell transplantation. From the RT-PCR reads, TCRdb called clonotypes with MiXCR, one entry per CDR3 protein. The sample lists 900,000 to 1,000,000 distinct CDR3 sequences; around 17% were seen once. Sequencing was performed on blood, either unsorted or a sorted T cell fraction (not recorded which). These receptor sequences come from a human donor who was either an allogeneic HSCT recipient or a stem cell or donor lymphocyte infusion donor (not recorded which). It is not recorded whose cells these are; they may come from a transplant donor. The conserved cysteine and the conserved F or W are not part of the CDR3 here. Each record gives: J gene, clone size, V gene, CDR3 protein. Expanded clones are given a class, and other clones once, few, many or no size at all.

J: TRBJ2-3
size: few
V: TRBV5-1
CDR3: ATRRGGVLYLTDTQY

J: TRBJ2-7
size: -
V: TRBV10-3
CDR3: AILGGNSYEQY

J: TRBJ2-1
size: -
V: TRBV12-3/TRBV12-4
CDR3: ASSLARLAGDGDEQF

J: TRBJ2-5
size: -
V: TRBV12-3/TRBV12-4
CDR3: ASSLELAWQETQY

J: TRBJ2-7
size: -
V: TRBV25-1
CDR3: ASSATGVTYEQY

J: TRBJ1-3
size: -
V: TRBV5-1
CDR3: ASSFGLTGTGNTIY

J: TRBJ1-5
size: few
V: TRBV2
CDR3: ASKSLRSIGDQPQH

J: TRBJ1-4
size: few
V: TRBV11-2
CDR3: ASSSYLGTGSEKLF

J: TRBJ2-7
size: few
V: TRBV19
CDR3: ASSIQDGSYEQY

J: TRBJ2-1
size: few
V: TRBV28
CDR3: ASIDTRSYNEQF

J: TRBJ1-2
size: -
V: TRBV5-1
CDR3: ASSFNSRPRSGYT

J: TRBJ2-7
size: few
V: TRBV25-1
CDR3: ATQTGSYEQY

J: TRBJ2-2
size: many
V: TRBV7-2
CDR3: ASSPGLAGTGELF

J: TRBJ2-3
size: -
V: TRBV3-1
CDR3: ASSQGLAGGQVHTQY

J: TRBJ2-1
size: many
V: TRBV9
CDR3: ASSVVGAGGPNEQF

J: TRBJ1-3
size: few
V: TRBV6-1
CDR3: ASSTGQTAGNTIY

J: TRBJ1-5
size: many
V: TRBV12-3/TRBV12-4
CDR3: ASSTGTYNQPQH

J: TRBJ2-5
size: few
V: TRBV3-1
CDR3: ASSQDVLAGETQY

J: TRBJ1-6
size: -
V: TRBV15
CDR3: ATSRGGGTGPSPLH

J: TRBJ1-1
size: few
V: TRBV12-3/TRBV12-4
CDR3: ASRETGRNTEAF

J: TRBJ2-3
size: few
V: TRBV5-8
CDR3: ASSPHSGTKSTDTQY

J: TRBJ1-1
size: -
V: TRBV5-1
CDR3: ASSLDLDRGTEAF

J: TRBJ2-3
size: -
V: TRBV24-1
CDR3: ATRGTAHTDTQY

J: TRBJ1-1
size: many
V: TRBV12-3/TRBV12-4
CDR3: ASRIRQENTEAF